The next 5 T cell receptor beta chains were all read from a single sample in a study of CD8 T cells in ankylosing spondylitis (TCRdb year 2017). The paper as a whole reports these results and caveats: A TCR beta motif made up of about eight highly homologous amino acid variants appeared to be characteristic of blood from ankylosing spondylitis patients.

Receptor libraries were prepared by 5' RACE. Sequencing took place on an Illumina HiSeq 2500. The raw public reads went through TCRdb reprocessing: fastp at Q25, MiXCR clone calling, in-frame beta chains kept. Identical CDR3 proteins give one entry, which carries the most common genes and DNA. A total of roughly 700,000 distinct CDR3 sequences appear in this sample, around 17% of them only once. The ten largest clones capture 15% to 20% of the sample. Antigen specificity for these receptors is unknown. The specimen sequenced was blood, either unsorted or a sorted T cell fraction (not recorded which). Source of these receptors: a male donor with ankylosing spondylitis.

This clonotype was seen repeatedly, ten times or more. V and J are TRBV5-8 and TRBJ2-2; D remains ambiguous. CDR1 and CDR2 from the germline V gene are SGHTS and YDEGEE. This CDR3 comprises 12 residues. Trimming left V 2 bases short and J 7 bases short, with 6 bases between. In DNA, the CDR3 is TGTGCCAGCAGCTTCCGGATCGGGGAGCTGTTTTTT. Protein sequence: CASSFRIGELFF.

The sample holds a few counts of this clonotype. In nucleotides, the CDR3 is TGTGCCAGCAGCTACTCCGCGGGTGGCACTGAAGCTTTCTTT. Translation: CASSYSAGGTEAFF. The rearrangement joins TRBV7-3 to TRBJ1-1; D is ambiguous. Trimming left V 4 bases short and J 4 bases short, with 13 bases between. CDR3 length equals 14 residues. Germline CDR1 reads SGHTA; CDR2 reads FQGTGA.

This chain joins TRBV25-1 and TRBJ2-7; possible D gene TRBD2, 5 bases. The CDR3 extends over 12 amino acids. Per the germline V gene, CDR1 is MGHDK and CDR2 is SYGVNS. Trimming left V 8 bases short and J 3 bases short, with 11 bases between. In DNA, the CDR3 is TGTGCCAGCCCCCCGGACTGCTACGAGCAGTACTTC. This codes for CASPPDCYEQYF.

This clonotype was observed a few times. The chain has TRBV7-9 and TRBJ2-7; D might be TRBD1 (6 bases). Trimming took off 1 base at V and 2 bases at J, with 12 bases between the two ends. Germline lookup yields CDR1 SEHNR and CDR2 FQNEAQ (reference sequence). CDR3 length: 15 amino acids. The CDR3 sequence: CASSLVQGWTYEQYF. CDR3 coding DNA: TGTGCCAGCAGCTTAGTTCAGGGGTGGACCTACGAGCAGTACTTC.

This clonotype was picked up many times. CDR3 amino acids: CASSLGLAGDNEQFF. In nucleotides, the CDR3 is TGCGCCAGCAGCTTGGGGCTAGCGGGAGACAATGAGCAGTTCTTC. The V and J genes are TRBV5-1 and TRBJ2-1, with TRBD2 matching 10 bases. CDR1 and CDR2 (germline): SGHRS, YFSETQ. The CDR3 loop spans 15 amino acids. Trimming cost V 0 bases and J 5 bases; bases outside gene matches: 2.